This T cell receptor (beta chain) was recovered during a study of cytomegalovirus exposure and HLA in healthy donors. Study observations and caveats: Most observed TCR sequences were rare, whereas some public TCRs were detected in many donors. TCR clusters originating in the first cohort tended to co-occur in the 110 or so validation repertoires, according to a later analysis. Under in vitro conditions, three CMV-associated chains were confirmed as specific for CMV antigens.

On this clone: Its antigen is not identified.

Using immunoSEQ multiplex PCR, the repertoire was profiled, and TCRdb retains in-frame clones only, with some absent. The sample records roughly 130,000 clones, about 90% being singletons. V lost 6 bases to trimming and J lost 1 base, with 14 bases between them. This CDR3 has 15 amino acids. Germline CDR1 reads SGHNT; CDR2 reads YYREEE (reference sequence). The source of this sequence is a man younger than 40 in good health and CMV-seronegative. Material: PBMCs. The chain uses TRBV5-4 and TRBJ2-1; D may be TRBD2 (5 bases). The CDR3 here is CASTRGSESYNEQFF. The CDR3 nucleotides read TGTGCCAGCACCCGGGGTAGCGAATCCTACAATGAGCAGTTCTTC.